These 13 T cell receptor beta chains were all obtained from the same sample, sequenced in a study of blood T cell repertoires in COVID-19. Some clones are missing from TCRdb's copy, which holds only in-frame ones; the method was immunoSEQ multiplex PCR. This table holds roughly 150,000 clones, around nine tenths found once. Material for sequencing was peripheral blood. Receptor source: a human donor in a cohort sampled during active COVID-19.

The chain uses TRBV30 and TRBJ2-7, with D possibly matching TRBD1 (5 bases). The CDR3 loop spans 16 amino acids. V was clipped by 0 bases and J by 6 bases, with 21 bases between them. Germline V gene data show CDR1 as GTSNPN and CDR2 as SVGIG (reference sequence). Here the CDR3 DNA reads TGTGCCTGGAGTGTACGACGGATGGGCAGGGAAGGCGAGCAGTACTTC. Its translation: CAWSVRRMGREGEQYF.

This clone was seen only a few times. The CDR3 loop is CASSPGWGELFF. In DNA form, the CDR3 reads TGTGCCAGCAGTCCAGGGTGGGGGGAGCTGTTTTTT. This chain links TRBV6-5 with TRBJ2-2; TRBD1 might be the D (5 bases). Looked up from germline, CDR1 is MNHEY and CDR2 is SVGAGI. The CDR3 has 12 amino acids. With 5 bases removed from V and 8 bases from J, the gap between germline ends came to 9 bases.

CDR3 DNA: TGTGCCAGCAGTTTTTCAGGGTCAAACGAGCAGTACTTC. Encoded protein: CASSFSGSNEQYF. The chain has TRBV27 and TRBJ2-7, with D tentatively TRBD1 (5 bases). The CDR3 has 13 amino acids. V was trimmed by 3 bases and J by 5 bases, leaving 11 bases between them. In germline, CDR1 is MNHEY, CDR2 SMNVEV (reference sequence).

This rearrangement joins TRBV2 to TRBJ2-6; tentatively, D is TRBD2 (6 bases). The length of the CDR3 is 18 residues. From germline, CDR1 is SNHLY and CDR2 FYNNEI. Trimming removed 3 bases from V and 2 bases from J, with 17 bases in between. CDR3 residues: CASSERGRMLTGANVLTF. The CDR3 coding sequence is TGTGCCAGCAGTGAGCGGGGACGGATGCTGACTGGGGCCAACGTCCTGACTTTC.

This clone was detected only a few times. The chain employs TRBV10-3 and TRBJ2-6; TRBD1 aligns across 10 bases. The V gene's germline CDR1 is ENHRY and CDR2 SYGVKD. Trimming cost V 6 bases and J 0 bases; bases outside gene matches: 5. This CDR3 has 17 amino acids. The CDR3 loop reads CAIRGQGSDSGANVLTF. As DNA, the CDR3 is TGTGCCATCAGGGGACAGGGGTCCGACTCTGGGGCCAACGTCCTGACTTTC.

This rearrangement joins TRBV2 to TRBJ2-7; 7 bases match TRBD1. The germline V gene has CDR1 SNHLY and CDR2 FYNNEI. The V gene end was trimmed by 5 bases and the J gene end by 2 bases; junction bases not matched to a gene: 9. This CDR3 is 15 amino acids long. The CDR3 nucleotides are TGTGCCAGCAGTCCGGGACAGCTTAAACCCTACGAGCAGTACTTC. Translated: CASSPGQLKPYEQYF.

The rearrangement joins TRBV28 to TRBJ1-6; possible D gene TRBD1, 5 bases. This CDR3 is built from 15 residues. Germline V gene lookup returns CDR1 MDHEN and CDR2 SYDVKM. Trimming stripped 2 bases from V and 10 bases from J, with 15 bases between. The CDR3 is CASSLHGQGRSPLHF. The CDR3 bases are TGTGCCAGCAGTTTACACGGGCAGGGAAGGTCACCCCTCCACTTT.

The V gene is TRBV6-1, the J gene TRBJ2-7; TRBD2 matches 8 bases. Trimming removed 2 bases from V and 3 bases from J; junction bases left unmatched: 12. From germline, CDR1 is MNHNS and CDR2 SASEGT. The CDR3 is 17 residues long. The CDR3 sequence is CASSEPPGGAVGYEQYF. DNA of the CDR3: TGTGCCAGCAGTGAACCCCCGGGAGGGGCGGTGGGCTACGAGCAGTACTTC.

The chain has TRBV11-2 and TRBJ2-7; 9 nucleotides line up with TRBD2. The CDR3 loop spans 12 amino acids. V dropped 8 bases and J dropped 2; count of bases not matched to a gene: 1. Germline lookup yields CDR1 SGHAT and CDR2 FQNNGV. This CDR3 reads CASLAGTYEQYF. The DNA for the CDR3 is TGTGCCAGCCTAGCGGGAACCTACGAGCAGTACTTC.

The chain recombines TRBV6-5 with TRBJ1-2; 9 bases match TRBD1. The CDR3 covers 15 residues. Trimming at V came to 4 bases and at J to 2 bases, leaving 5 bases not matched to a gene. Per the germline V gene, CDR1 is MNHEY and CDR2 is SVGAGI. CDR3 protein: CASSFYRGQNYGYTF. The CDR3 nucleotides are TGTGCCAGCAGTTTTTACAGGGGGCAAAACTATGGCTACACCTTC.

The chain links TRBV10-1 to TRBJ2-2; D gene ambiguous. With 0 bases removed from V and 5 bases from J, the gap between germline ends came to 10 bases. The CDR3 consists of 15 residues. Germline CDR1 is WNHNN and CDR2 is SYGVQD (reference sequence). In nucleotides, the CDR3 is TGCGCCAGCAGTGAGTCGAGGATCGGGACCGGGGAGCTGTTTTTT. It yields the protein CASSESRIGTGELFF.

The CDR3 region has the DNA TGCGCCAGCAGCTTGGTGGGCCCCTGGGACAGGGGGGACTATGGCTACACCTTC. This sequence encodes CASSLVGPWDRGDYGYTF. The chain has TRBV5-1 and TRBJ1-2, with 11 bases identical to TRBD1. From germline, CDR1 is SGHRS and CDR2 YFSETQ. The CDR3 totals 18 residues. V shed 0 bases, J shed 3 bases, and the junction held 10 bases outside the gene matches. The entire variable domain, with the rest obtained from reference TRBV5-1 and TRBJ1-2, is as follows: KAGVTQTPRYLIKTRGQQVTLSCSPISGHRSVSWYQQTPGQGLQFLFEYFSETQRNKGNFPGRFSGRQFSNSRSEMNVSTLELGDSALYLCASSLVGPWDRGDYGYTFGSGTRLTVV.

The chain couples TRBV9 to TRBJ2-1; 9 positions match TRBD1. The CDR3 totals 16 residues. V shed 3 bases and J 4 bases; nucleotides not matched to a gene: 8. Germline V gene sequence: CDR1 SGDLS, CDR2 YYNGEE. The CDR3 DNA sequence: TGTGCCAGCAGCGCGGAGGACAGGGGACCTTACAATGAGCAGTTCTTC. It is translated as CASSAEDRGPYNEQFF.